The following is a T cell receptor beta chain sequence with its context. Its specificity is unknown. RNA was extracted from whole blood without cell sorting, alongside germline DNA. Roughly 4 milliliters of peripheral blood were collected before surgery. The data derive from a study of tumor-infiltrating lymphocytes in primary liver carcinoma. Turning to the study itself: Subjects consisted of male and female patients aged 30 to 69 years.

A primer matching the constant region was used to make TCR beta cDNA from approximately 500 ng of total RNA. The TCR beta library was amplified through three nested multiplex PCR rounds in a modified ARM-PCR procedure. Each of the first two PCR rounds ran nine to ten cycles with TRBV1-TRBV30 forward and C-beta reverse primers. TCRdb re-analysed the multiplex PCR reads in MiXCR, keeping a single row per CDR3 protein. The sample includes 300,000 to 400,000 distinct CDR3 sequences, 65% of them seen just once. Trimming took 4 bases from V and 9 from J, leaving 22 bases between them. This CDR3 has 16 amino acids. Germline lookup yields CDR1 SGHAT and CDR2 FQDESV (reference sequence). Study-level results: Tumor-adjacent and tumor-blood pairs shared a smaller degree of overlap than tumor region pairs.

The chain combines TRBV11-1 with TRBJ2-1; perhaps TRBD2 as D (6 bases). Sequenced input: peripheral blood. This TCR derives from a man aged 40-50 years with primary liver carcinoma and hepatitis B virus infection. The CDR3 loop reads CASSSAGTGEIGEQFF. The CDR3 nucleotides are TGTGCCAGCAGCTCCGCCGGGACTGGCGAAATAGGTGAGCAGTTCTTC.